This T cell receptor beta chain emerged from a study of beta chain features in type 1 diabetes. For the study at large: Cell yields, gender and age were similar in healthy donors and patients.

Expressed TCRB transcripts were sequenced after all isolated RNA was converted to cDNA. The method was immunoSEQ multiplex PCR; TCRdb's version includes in-frame clones alone and lacks a portion of them. Of 130,000 to 150,000 clones listed, roughly 53% are singletons. Study results and limitations: Any HLA-type effect on TCRB rearrangement remained unresolved here.

Over 95% purity was reached by all sorted populations. Points on this clone: Its target is unknown.

This TCR was sampled from a man aged 18 to 30 in good health. The sample taken for sequencing was Tregs from blood.

DNA of the CDR3: TGTGCCAGCAGCCTTCCGAAAGGGGGGAACACTGAAGCTTTCTTT. Amino acid sequence: CASSLPKGGNTEAFF. The gene calls are TRBV7-9 and TRBJ1-1, with D perhaps TRBD1 (6 bases). This CDR3 contains 15 residues. Trimming shortened V by 5 bases and J by 1 base, and 14 bases separated the two germline ends. Germline CDR1 and CDR2: SEHNR and FQNEAQ (reference sequence).